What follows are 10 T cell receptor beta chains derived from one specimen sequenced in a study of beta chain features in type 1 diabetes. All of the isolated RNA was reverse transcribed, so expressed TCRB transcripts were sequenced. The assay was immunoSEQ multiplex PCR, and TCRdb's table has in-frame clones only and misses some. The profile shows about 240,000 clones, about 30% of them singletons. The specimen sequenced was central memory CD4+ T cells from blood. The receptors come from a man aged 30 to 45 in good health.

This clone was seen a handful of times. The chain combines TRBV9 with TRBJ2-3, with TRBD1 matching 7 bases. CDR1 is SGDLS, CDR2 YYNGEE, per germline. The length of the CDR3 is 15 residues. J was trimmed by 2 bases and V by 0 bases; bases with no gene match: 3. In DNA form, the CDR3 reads TGTGCCAGCAGCGTAGCGACAGGGTTCACAGATACGCAGTATTTT. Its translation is CASSVATGFTDTQYF.

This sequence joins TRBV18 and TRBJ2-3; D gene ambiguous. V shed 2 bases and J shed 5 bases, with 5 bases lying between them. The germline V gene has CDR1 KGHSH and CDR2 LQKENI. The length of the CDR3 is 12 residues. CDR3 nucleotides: TGTGCCAGCTCACCAAACAGAGATACGCAGTATTTT. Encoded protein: CASSPNRDTQYF.

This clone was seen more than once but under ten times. The DNA for the CDR3 is TGTGCCACCCACGGGGGATGGGACCGATCCAGCTCTGGGGCCAACGTCCTGACTTTC. This codes for CATHGGWDRSSSGANVLTF. The rearrangement uses TRBV28 and TRBJ2-6, with D perhaps matching TRBD2 (6 bases). The CDR3 extends over 19 amino acids. V shed 10 bases and J shed 0 bases, with 25 bases lying between them. The germline V gene has CDR1 MDHEN and CDR2 SYDVKM.

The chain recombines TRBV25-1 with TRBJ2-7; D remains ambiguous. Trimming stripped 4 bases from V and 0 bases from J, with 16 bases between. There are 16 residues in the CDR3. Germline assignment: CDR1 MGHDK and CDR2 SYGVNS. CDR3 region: CASSGIDAGSSYEQYF. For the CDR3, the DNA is TGTGCCAGCAGTGGCATAGACGCAGGTAGCTCCTACGAGCAGTACTTC.

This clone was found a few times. The CDR3 nucleotides read TGCAGTCCGACAGGGGACACTGAAGCTTTCTTT. Translated: CSPTGDTEAFF. The chain has TRBV20-1 and TRBJ1-1; 8 bases are a match to TRBD1. The trim removed 8 bases at V and 3 bases at J, leaving 2 bases unmatched. CDR1 and CDR2 from the germline V gene are DFQATT and SNEGSKA (reference sequence). The CDR3 totals 11 residues.

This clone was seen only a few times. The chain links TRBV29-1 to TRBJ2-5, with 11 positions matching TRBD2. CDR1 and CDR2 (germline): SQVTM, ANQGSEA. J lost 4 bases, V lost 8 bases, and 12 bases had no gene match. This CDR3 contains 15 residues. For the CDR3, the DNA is TGCAGCACTTCTAGCGGGGGGACAGGAGGAGAGACCCAGTACTTC. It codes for CSTSSGGTGGETQYF.

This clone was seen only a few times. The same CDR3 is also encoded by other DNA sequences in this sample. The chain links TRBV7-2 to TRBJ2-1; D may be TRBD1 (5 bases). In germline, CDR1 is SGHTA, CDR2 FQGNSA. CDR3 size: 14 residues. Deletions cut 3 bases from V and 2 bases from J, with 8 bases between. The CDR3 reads CASSFDRTYNEQFF. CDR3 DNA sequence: TGTGCCAGCAGCTTCGACAGAACCTACAATGAGCAGTTCTTC.

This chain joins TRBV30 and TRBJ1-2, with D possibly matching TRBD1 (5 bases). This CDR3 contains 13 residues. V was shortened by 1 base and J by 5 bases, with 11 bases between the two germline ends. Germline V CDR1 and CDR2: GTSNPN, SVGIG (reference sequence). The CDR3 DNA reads TGTGCCTGGAGTGGTGGGGCAGGGTATGGCTACACCTTC. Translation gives CAWSGGAGYGYTF.

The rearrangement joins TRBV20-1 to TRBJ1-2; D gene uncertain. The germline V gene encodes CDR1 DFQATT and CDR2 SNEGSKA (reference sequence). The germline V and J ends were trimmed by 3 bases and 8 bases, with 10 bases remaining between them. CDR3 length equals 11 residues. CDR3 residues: CSARSLRGYTF. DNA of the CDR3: TGCAGTGCTAGGTCCCTTCGGGGCTACACCTTC.

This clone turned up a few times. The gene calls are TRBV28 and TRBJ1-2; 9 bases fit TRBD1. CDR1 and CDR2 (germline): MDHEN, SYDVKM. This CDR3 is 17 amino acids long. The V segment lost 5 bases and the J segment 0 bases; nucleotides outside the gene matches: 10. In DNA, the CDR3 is TGTGCCAGCAGTCGAGCTCCTGACAGGGGGACTAACTATGGCTACACCTTC. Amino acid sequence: CASSRAPDRGTNYGYTF.